Below are 5 T cell receptor beta chains sequenced from a single sample in a study of chemoradiotherapy in HPV16-positive cancers. Some clones are missing from TCRdb's copy, which holds only in-frame ones; the method was immunoSEQ multiplex PCR. The table has about 10,000 clones, 86% seen once. The sequenced sample was blood, obtained from a patient who underwent chemoradiotherapy. The receptor source for this set is a human donor with HPV-associated anogenital cancer.

The chain combines TRBV10-3 with TRBJ1-5; D might be TRBD1 (5 bases). CDR3 size: 14 residues. CDR1 and CDR2 from the germline V gene are ENHRY and SYGVKD. Trimming took 2 bases from V and 4 from J, leaving 9 bases between them. CDR3 coding DNA: TGTGCCATCAGTGAGCCGGGGGGGAATCAGCCCCAGCATTTT. Encoded protein: CAISEPGGNQPQHF.

The V call is TRBV2, the J call TRBJ2-3; D is possibly TRBD1 or TRBD2 (5 bases each). V gave up 3 bases and J gave up 1 base, with 11 bases separating them. The CDR3 is 15 amino acids. Germline CDR1 and CDR2: SNHLY and FYNNEI. For the CDR3, the DNA is TGTGCCAGCAGTGACTCGGGACCCGGCACAGATACGCAGTATTTT. Protein product: CASSDSGPGTDTQYF.

This sequence joins TRBV6-1 and TRBJ1-2, with TRBD1 matching over 10 bases. The germline CDR1 and CDR2 sequences are MNHNS and SASEGT. Trimming removed 6 bases from V and 8 bases from J; junction bases left unmatched: 9. This CDR3 spans 14 amino acids. Here the CDR3 reads CASRATGGGWGYTF. In DNA form, the CDR3 reads TGTGCCAGCAGGGCGACAGGGGGCGGCTGGGGCTACACCTTC.

The chain couples TRBV7-9 to TRBJ1-2; 8 nucleotides align to TRBD1. Germline V gives CDR1 SEHNR, CDR2 FQNEAQ (reference sequence). Losses at the gene ends were 3 bases for V and 4 bases for J; bases not matched to a gene: 16. The CDR3 is 18 amino acids. CDR3 sequence (DNA): TGTGCCAGCAGCTTTTCGCAGCAGGGGGCTTTTCGTTCCTATGGCTACACCTTC. Protein: CASSFSQQGAFRSYGYTF.

This chain joins TRBV7-9 and TRBJ2-5, with 9 bases lining up with TRBD2. From germline, CDR1 is SEHNR and CDR2 FQNEAQ (reference sequence). The CDR3 length is 14 residues. J gave up 5 bases and V 6 bases, and 7 bases lay outside the gene matches. DNA for the CDR3: TGTGCCAGCAGTCTAATAGCGGGGGCGGAGACCCAGTACTTC. It yields the protein CASSLIAGAETQYF. Using reference TRBV7-9 and TRBJ2-5 for the parts outside the CDR3, the full variable domain is DTGVSQNPRHKITKRGQNVTFRCDPISEHNRLYWYRQTLGQGPEFLTYFQNEAQLEKSRLLSDRFSAERPKGSFSTLEIQRTEQGDSAMYLCASSLIAGAETQYFGPGTRLLVL.